The TCR beta chain described here comes from a study of CD8 T cells in Susac syndrome. Per germline, CDR1 LNHNV and CDR2 YYDKDF (reference sequence). V lost 0 bases, J lost 7 bases, and 13 bases lay in between. The length of the CDR3 is 15 residues. RNA amounts of 0.5 to 1 ug underwent reverse transcription with random hexamers. Each CDR3 protein gets one entry after TCRdb re-called the immunoSEQ multiplex PCR reads with MiXCR. The table lists more than 150,000 distinct CDR3 sequences, just under 95% of them singletons. The TCR comes from a human donor with Susac syndrome. The sequencing input was CD8+ T cells from PBMCs. This chain uses TRBV15 with TRBJ1-5; TRBD1 is a possible D gene (6 bases). The CDR3 region has the DNA TGTGCCACCAGCAGAGATCGAACCCAGGGGCAGCCCCAGCATTTT. Protein sequence: CATSRDRTQGQPQHF.